These T cell receptor beta chains were read from a single sample in a study of T-cell reconstitution after alpha-beta-depleted transplantation in children. TCRdb reprocessed the PCR reads via MiXCR and lists one record per CDR3 protein. The sample gives fewer than 550,000 distinct CDR3 sequences, about a tenth of which show up once; about 5% is in the top ten. The sequencing here drew on PBMCs from the stem cell graft donor, taken from the stem cell graft. All receptors derive from a human donor who donated a stem cell graft to a child with acute myeloid leukemia. CDR3s include the opening cysteine and the closing phenylalanine or tryptophan. D genes are given only for firm matches. Some rows mark clone size as missing; the rest say once, few, many or name a class of expanded clone.

size: few; D: .; J: TRBJ2-5; V: TRBV6-2/TRBV6-3; CDR3: CASSYSGASRETQYF; DNA: TGTGCCAGCAGTTACTCGGGTGCGAGCCGAGAGACCCAGTACTTC
size: many; D: TRBD2; J: TRBJ2-2; V: TRBV4-2; CDR3: CASSPGLAMENTGELFF; DNA: TGTGCCAGCAGCCCCGGACTAGCAATGGAGAACACCGGGGAGCTGTTTTTT
size: .; D: .; J: TRBJ2-3; V: TRBV12-3/TRBV12-4; CDR3: CASSRGTDTDTQYF; DNA: TGTGCCAGCAGTCGGGGGACAGACACAGATACGCAGTATTTT
size: .; D: .; J: TRBJ2-5; V: TRBV10-3; CDR3: CAISDRTIVCETQYF; DNA: TGTGCCATCAGTGATCGGACTATTGTATGCGAGACCCAGTACTTC
size: .; D: .; J: TRBJ1-2; V: TRBV5-6; CDR3: CASRRDAVYGYTF; DNA: TGTGCCAGCAGGCGGGACGCCGTTTATGGCTACACCTTC
size: .; D: TRBD1; J: TRBJ2-7; V: TRBV6-1; CDR3: CASSEGAGQGYEQYF; DNA: TGTGCCAGCAGTGAAGGGGCGGGACAGGGCTACGAGCAGTACTTC
size: .; D: .; J: TRBJ2-1; V: TRBV2; CDR3: CASIGKNEQFF; DNA: TGTGCCAGCATAGGAAAAAATGAGCAGTTCTTC
size: .; D: TRBD1; J: TRBJ2-4; V: TRBV4-1; CDR3: CASSQTPLRDREPIQYF; DNA: TGCGCCAGCAGCCAAACCCCACTCCGGGACAGGGAGCCCATTCAGTACTTC
size: few; D: TRBD1; J: TRBJ1-6; V: TRBV2; CDR3: CASNRGQGANSPLHF; DNA: TGTGCCAGCAACCGAGGACAGGGGGCTAATTCACCCCTCCACTTT
size: few; D: TRBD1; J: TRBJ2-3; V: TRBV7-2; CDR3: CASRGQGGTDTQYF; DNA: TGTGCCAGCAGAGGACAGGGGGGGACAGATACGCAGTATTTT
size: few; D: TRBD1; J: TRBJ2-7; V: TRBV6-2/TRBV6-3; CDR3: CASRPGTGIHEQYF; DNA: TGTGCCAGCAGACCCGGGACAGGGATCCACGAGCAGTACTTC
size: .; D: .; J: TRBJ2-5; V: TRBV5-1; CDR3: CASSEGTQETQYF; DNA: TGCGCCAGCAGCGAGGGAACCCAAGAGACCCAGTACTTC
size: .; D: TRBD1; J: TRBJ2-7; V: TRBV20-1; CDR3: CSARDPIFRTGGSEQYF; DNA: TGCAGTGCTAGAGATCCCATCTTTAGGACAGGGGGATCCGAGCAGTACTTC
size: few; D: TRBD1; J: TRBJ2-3; V: TRBV5-6; CDR3: CASRPLWDRGPDTQYF; DNA: TGTGCCAGCAGACCCCTCTGGGACAGGGGGCCAGATACGCAGTATTTT